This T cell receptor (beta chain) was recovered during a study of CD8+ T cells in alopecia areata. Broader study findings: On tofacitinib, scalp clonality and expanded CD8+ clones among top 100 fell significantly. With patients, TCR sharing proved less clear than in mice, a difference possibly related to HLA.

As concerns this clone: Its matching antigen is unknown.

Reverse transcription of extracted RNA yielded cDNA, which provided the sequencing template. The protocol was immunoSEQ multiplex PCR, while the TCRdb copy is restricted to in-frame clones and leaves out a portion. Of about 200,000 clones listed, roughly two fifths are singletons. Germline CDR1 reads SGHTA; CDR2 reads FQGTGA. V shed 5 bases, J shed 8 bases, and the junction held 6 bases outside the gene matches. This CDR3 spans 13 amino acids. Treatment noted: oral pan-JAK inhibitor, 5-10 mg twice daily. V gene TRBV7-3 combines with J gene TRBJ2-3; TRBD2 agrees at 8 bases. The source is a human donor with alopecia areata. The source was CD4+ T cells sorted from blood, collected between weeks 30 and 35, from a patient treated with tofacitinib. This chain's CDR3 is CASSPSGSRTQYF. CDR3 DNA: TGTGCCAGCAGCCCCAGCGGGAGCCGTACGCAGTATTTT. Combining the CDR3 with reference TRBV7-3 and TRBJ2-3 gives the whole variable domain GAGVSQTPSNKVTEKGKYVELRCDPISGHTALYWYRQSLGQGPEFLIYFQGTGAADDSGLPNDRFFAVRPEGSVSTLKIQRTERGDSAVYLCASSPSGSRTQYFGPGTRLTVL.